Each of the 23 T cell receptor beta chains below was sequenced from the same sample in a study of T cell responses to AZD1222 COVID-19 vaccine. Assay: immunoSEQ multiplex PCR; the TCRdb copy retains only in-frame clones and omits some. This sample has 90,000 to 150,000 clones; around 83% occur once, and the top ten carry about 2.9%. Here the sequenced sample was peripheral blood, taken 28 days after the second AZD1222 dose. Every receptor here comes from an adult who received the AZD1222 COVID-19 vaccine.

V is TRBV28 and J is TRBJ1-5; TRBD1 aligns across 7 bases. This CDR3 is built from 15 residues. The V and J ends lost 6 bases and 1 base, in that order; junction bases with no gene match: 6. Germline V gives CDR1 MDHEN, CDR2 SYDVKM. CDR3: CASSPGGVSNQPQHF. The CDR3 coding sequence is TGTGCCAGCAGCCCAGGGGGGGTGAGCAATCAGCCCCAGCATTTT.

The CDR3 spells CASSWTGVSNTGELFF. Here the CDR3 DNA reads TGTGCCAGCTCATGGACTGGGGTATCAAACACCGGGGAGCTGTTTTTT. The chain carries TRBV18 and TRBJ2-2, with D possibly TRBD2 on 5 matching bases. Trimming took off 5 bases at V and 2 bases at J, with 15 bases between the two ends. The CDR3 is 16 amino acids. Germline CDR1 reads KGHSH; CDR2 reads LQKENI.

In its sample, this clone was seen many times. The V and J genes are TRBV5-5 and TRBJ1-5; D not certain. CDR1 and CDR2 (germline): SGHKS, YYEKEE (reference sequence). The length of the CDR3 is 14 residues. Between the trimmed V and J ends, which lost 0 bases and 8 bases, there was a span of 12 bases. CDR3 sequence reads: CASSLDNHGEPQHF. The CDR3 nucleotides read TGTGCCAGCAGCTTGGACAACCACGGTGAGCCCCAGCATTTT.

Notes on this clone: Relative to the germline gene, one junction end is altered; a read error may explain this. The chain links TRBV7-7 to TRBJ2-1; 8 bases agree with TRBD1. CDR1 is SSHAT, CDR2 FNYEAQ, per germline (reference sequence). The CDR3 length is 16 residues. The CDR3 loop is CASSLVRTGSGNEQFF. CDR3 coding DNA: TGTGCTAGCAGCTTAGTCCGGACAGGGAGTGGCAATGAGCAGTTCTTC.

This clone occurred once. This specimen includes other DNA sequences encoding the same CDR3. The chain joins TRBV5-1 to TRBJ2-7, with 8 bases lining up with TRBD2. Looked up from germline, CDR1 is SGHRS and CDR2 is YFSETQ. The CDR3 has 12 residues. The trim removed 0 bases at V and 7 bases at J, leaving 0 bases unmatched. CDR3 protein: CASSLGGGEQYF. In DNA, the CDR3 is TGCGCCAGCAGCTTGGGCGGGGGGGAGCAGTACTTC.

V usage is TRBV27 and J usage is TRBJ2-2; TRBD2 agrees at 8 bases. V lost 5 bases, J lost 3 bases, and 5 bases stayed unmatched. Germline V CDR1 and CDR2: MNHEY, SMNVEV (reference sequence). The CDR3 has 15 residues. CDR3 nucleotides: TGTGCCAGCAGTCCGGGGGGGCCGGACACCGGGGAGCTGTTTTTT. Its translation is CASSPGGPDTGELFF.

This clone was seen a handful of times. V gene TRBV5-1 combines with J gene TRBJ2-7, with 7 bases identical to TRBD1. CDR1 and CDR2 (germline): SGHRS, YFSETQ. CDR3 length equals 15 residues. V was clipped by 4 bases and J by 0 bases; unmatched bases: 7. CDR3 amino acids: CASSVETGSSYEQYF. CDR3 DNA sequence: TGCGCCAGCAGCGTGGAGACAGGGTCCTCCTACGAGCAGTACTTC.

The rearrangement links TRBV6-5 to TRBJ1-2; 7 nucleotides align to TRBD1. Germline V lookup: CDR1 MNHEY, CDR2 SVGAGI. V was pared by 2 bases and J by 6 bases, with 6 bases of the junction left unmatched. This CDR3 spans 14 amino acids. This CDR3 is CASSYNRGDDGYTF. For the CDR3, the DNA is TGTGCCAGCAGTTACAACAGGGGAGATGATGGCTACACCTTC.

The chain joins TRBV28 to TRBJ1-6, with 9 nucleotides matching TRBD1. V trimming: 6 bases; J trimming: 9 bases; junction bases outside the gene matches: 9. Germline V gene sequence: CDR1 MDHEN, CDR2 SYDVKM. This CDR3 region has 15 residues. DNA of the CDR3: TGTGCCAGCAGCCCCCCGACAGGGGGTGGTTCACCCCTCCACTTT. This codes for CASSPPTGGGSPLHF.

V is TRBV5-1 and J is TRBJ1-1; D is unclear. Germline values: CDR1 SGHRS, CDR2 YFSETQ. V gave up 4 bases and J gave up 3 bases, with 13 bases separating them. CDR3 size: 14 residues. The DNA for the CDR3 is TGCGCCAGCAGCGAATACCCGGGCCACACTGAAGCTTTCTTT. This sequence encodes CASSEYPGHTEAFF.

The V and J genes are TRBV23-1 and TRBJ1-3; D unclear. TRBV23-1 is filed as an ORF, its function uncertain. This CDR3 is built from 18 residues. The V end was cut by 0 bases, the J end by 8 bases, with 23 bases between. CDR3 residues: CASSQSRGSSPMGDTIYF. CDR3 in DNA: TGCGCCAGCAGTCAATCAAGAGGTTCCAGTCCGATGGGAGACACCATATATTTT.

This clone was detected only a few times. This rearrangement joins TRBV28 to TRBJ2-2; TRBD1 matches 10 bases. Looked up from germline, CDR1 is MDHEN and CDR2 is SYDVKM. This CDR3 has 16 amino acids. Trimming at V came to 3 bases and at J to 4 bases, leaving 5 bases not matched to a gene. The chain's CDR3 is CASSLTGGAGTGELFF. The CDR3 bases are TGTGCCAGCAGTTTGACAGGGGGCGCCGGCACCGGGGAGCTGTTTTTT.

This chain links TRBV25-1 with TRBJ1-4; no definite D call. V was cut by 3 bases and J by 0 bases, with 8 bases left in between. This CDR3 spans 15 amino acids. CDR1 MGHDK and CDR2 SYGVNS come from the germline V gene. CDR3 sequence reads: CASSDPAATNEKLFF. In nucleotides, the CDR3 is TGTGCCAGCAGTGATCCCGCTGCAACTAATGAAAAACTGTTTTTT. The whole variable domain, filled in from reference TRBV25-1 and TRBJ1-4, reads EADIYQTPRYLVIGTGKKITLECSQTMGHDKMYWYQQDPGMELHLIHYSYGVNSTEKGDLSSESTVSRIRTEHFPLTLESARPSHTSQYLCASSDPAATNEKLFFGSGTQLSVL.

The chain is built from TRBV6-5 and TRBJ1-2; D is unclear. In germline, CDR1 is MNHEY, CDR2 SVGAGI. CDR3 length: 13 residues. The V end lost 9 bases, the J end lost 0 bases, and 11 bases lay between the germline ends. The DNA of the CDR3 is TGTGCCAGTCGGACGGTATCTAACTATGGCTACACCTTC. This codes for CASRTVSNYGYTF.

The gene calls are TRBV30 and TRBJ2-7; D ambiguous. The CDR3 length is 12 residues. Trimming cost V 0 bases and J 5 bases, with 8 bases left between them. Germline CDR1 reads GTSNPN; CDR2 reads SVGIG (reference sequence). CDR3 amino acids: CAWSVIQDEQYF. CDR3 sequence (DNA): TGTGCCTGGAGTGTGATCCAGGACGAGCAGTACTTC.

The V call is TRBV30, the J call TRBJ2-7, with a tentative D call TRBD1 (5 bases). There are 13 residues in the CDR3. The V and J ends lost 3 bases and 0 bases respectively, with 9 bases between them. CDR1 is GTSNPN and CDR2 is SVGIG in the germline V gene (reference sequence). The CDR3 DNA sequence: TGTGCCTGGAGGTGGACACTCTCCTACGAGCAGTACTTC. It is translated as CAWRWTLSYEQYF.

The CDR3 region has the DNA TGTGCCAGCAGTTATACAGGAAATCAGGAAGCTTTCTTT. Amino acid sequence: CASSYTGNQEAFF. The chain carries TRBV6-5 and TRBJ1-1; weak D call: TRBD1 (5 bases). Trimming took off 3 bases at V and 8 bases at J, with 13 bases between the two ends. The length of the CDR3 is 13 residues. Germline values: CDR1 MNHEY, CDR2 SVGAGI.

This rearrangement joins TRBV5-8 to TRBJ2-1; no clear D. CDR1 and CDR2 (germline): SGHTS, YDEGEE. The CDR3 spans 15 residues. Deletions cut 0 bases from V and 0 bases from J, with 7 bases between. In DNA, the CDR3 is TGTGCCAGCAGCTTGGTAGTTATCTCCTACAATGAGCAGTTCTTC. It specifies CASSLVVISYNEQFF. The full variable domain, rest sourced from reference TRBV5-8 and TRBJ2-1, is EAGVTQSPTHLIKTRGQQATLRCSPISGHTSVYWYQQALGLGLQFLLWYDEGEERNRGNFPPRFSGRQFPNYSSELNVNALELEDSALYLCASSLVVISYNEQFFGPGTRLTVL.

V is TRBV2 and J is TRBJ2-1, with 8 bases identical to TRBD1. V was pared by 6 bases and J by 3 bases, with 7 bases of the junction left unmatched. CDR3 length: 15 residues. Germline V gene data show CDR1 as SNHLY and CDR2 as FYNNEI. The CDR3 coding sequence is TGTGCCAGCAGGCCCGGGACAGGAGACTACAATGAGCAGTTCTTC. Translating it yields CASRPGTGDYNEQFF.

V and J are TRBV25-1 and TRBJ2-7, with D perhaps being TRBD1 or TRBD2 (5 bases each). The CDR3 runs 16 residues. With 0 bases removed from V and 1 base from J, the gap between germline ends came to 13 bases. Germline V CDR1 and CDR2: MGHDK, SYGVNS. The CDR3 sequence is CASSEYRDPRSYEQYF. The CDR3 DNA reads TGTGCCAGCAGTGAATATAGGGACCCACGATCCTACGAGCAGTACTTC.

V gene TRBV30 combines with J gene TRBJ1-2, with a weak D call TRBD1 (6 bases). The CDR3 contains 13 residues. Trimming left V 1 base short and J 6 bases short, with 12 bases between. The germline V gene has CDR1 GTSNPN and CDR2 SVGIG (reference sequence). The CDR3 loop reads CAWSARQADGYTF. CDR3 in DNA: TGTGCCTGGAGTGCCCGACAGGCCGATGGCTACACCTTC.

The chain recombines TRBV9 with TRBJ2-2, with 9 bases lining up with TRBD2. CDR3 length: 15 amino acids. The V gene's germline CDR1 is SGDLS and CDR2 YYNGEE. After removal of 5 bases from V and 4 bases from J, the junction contained 6 bases not matched to a gene. DNA of the CDR3: TGTGCCAGCAGAAGCGCTAGCGGGGCCACCGGGGAGCTGTTTTTT. It yields the protein CASRSASGATGELFF.

This clone was counted only a few times. V and J are TRBV7-9 and TRBJ1-2; D not resolved. In germline, CDR1 is SEHNR, CDR2 FQNEAQ (reference sequence). Trimming pared 5 bases from V and 3 bases from J, leaving 19 bases between. CDR3 size: 16 residues. CDR3 bases: TGTGCCAGCAGCCGCCCAAATGCAGACGGACACTATGGCTACACCTTC. Its protein product is CASSRPNADGHYGYTF.